This is a list of T cell receptor beta chains from one sample in a study of T cell responses to AZD1222 COVID-19 vaccine. Method: immunoSEQ multiplex PCR; TCRdb's copy keeps in-frame clones and lacks some. This table holds some 150,000 clones, about 93% found once. Source: peripheral blood, taken on day 0 of AZD1222 vaccination. These receptor sequences come from an adult in good health. The CDR3 runs from the conserved cysteine through the conserved F or W. The D gene is left open where the match is weak. Clone size is given for some rows only: seen once, a few or many times, or a class if the clone is expanded.

cdr3_nt,cdr3_aa,cdr3_length,j_call,d_call,clone_size,v_call
TGTGCCAGCAGTCGGCGGGACCATAAAGAGAGTGAGCAGTTCTTC,CASSRRDHKESEQFF,15,TRBJ2-1,-,-,TRBV7-9
TGTGCCAGCAGCTTAGTGGGGCCACAGTCACCCCTCCACTTT,CASSLVGPQSPLHF,14,TRBJ1-6,-,-,TRBV11-2
TGTGCCAGCAGTAAAAGGACTAGCGGGGCTAATGAGCAGTTCTTC,CASSKRTSGANEQFF,15,TRBJ2-1,TRBD2,-,TRBV6-5
TGTGCCATCAGTGATGGGCAGGGGGCATTTTTACAAGAGACCCAGTACTTC,CAISDGQGAFLQETQYF,17,TRBJ2-5,TRBD1,-,TRBV10-3
TGTGCCAGCAGCGTAGGGGGTGTCGGCGGGACCTACGAGCAGTACTTC,CASSVGGVGGTYEQYF,16,TRBJ2-7,-,-,TRBV9
TGCGCCAGCAGTCAATCGGCAGGGCCTTACAAACCCGAGCAGTACTTC,CASSQSAGPYKPEQYF,16,TRBJ2-7,-,-,TRBV23-1
TGTGCCAGCAGCCACACACCCGGGACTAGCGATAGGGAGCAGTACTTC,CASSHTPGTSDREQYF,16,TRBJ2-7,TRBD2,-,TRBV6-2/TRBV6-3
TGTGCCAGCAGCTGGGAGGGCTATGGCTACACCTTC,CASSWEGYGYTF,12,TRBJ1-2,-,-,TRBV11-1
TGTGCCAGCAGCTTGGACAGTAGCAATCAGCCCCAGCATTTT,CASSLDSSNQPQHF,14,TRBJ1-5,-,-,TRBV5-6
TGTGCCAGTAGTATATTGGGGCAGAACACCGGGGAGCTGTTTTTT,CASSILGQNTGELFF,15,TRBJ2-2,-,-,TRBV19
TGTGCCAGCAGCCGACAGGCCAGCTCCTACAATGAGCAGTTCTTC,CASSRQASSYNEQFF,15,TRBJ2-1,-,-,TRBV6-5
TGCAGCGTTGTACTCGGGACAGGGGTGGTTCAGCCCCAGCATTTT,CSVVLGTGVVQPQHF,15,TRBJ1-5,TRBD1,-,TRBV29-1
TGTGCCAGCAGCCACGCTGGAGGGGATGGCTACACCTTC,CASSHAGGDGYTF,13,TRBJ1-2,-,-,TRBV14
TGTGCCTGGAGCGGCTGGGACAGCCCCTACGAGCAGTACTTC,CAWSGWDSPYEQYF,14,TRBJ2-7,TRBD1,-,TRBV30
TGTGCCAGCAGCTTGGGGGCATTAACCTACTATGGCTACACCTTC,CASSLGALTYYGYTF,15,TRBJ1-2,-,-,TRBV5-6
TGTGCCAGCAGCACTACGGGCCCCACTAGTTTCTTC,CASSTTGPTSFF,12,TRBJ2-1,-,-,TRBV11-2
TGTGCCAGTAGTTCGCAGTCTTATAGCAATCAGCCCCAGCATTTT,CASSSQSYSNQPQHF,15,TRBJ1-5,-,few,TRBV19
TGCGCCAGCAGTACAGGGCTCTCTGGAAACACCATATATTTT,CASSTGLSGNTIYF,14,TRBJ1-3,-,many,TRBV5-1
TGTGCCAGCAGCCAAGGGACAGCTAGCAATCAGCCCCAGCATTTT,CASSQGTASNQPQHF,15,TRBJ1-5,-,-,TRBV3-1/TRBV3-2
TGTGCCAGCAGCTTAGAGGCAGGCTTGGGGGCTAGCGGGAGAAGTGAGCAGTTCTTC,CASSLEAGLGASGRSEQFF,19,TRBJ2-1,TRBD2,-,TRBV11-3
TGCAGCGTTGGTGGTGACAGTTCCATGAACACTGAAGCTTTCTTT,CSVGGDSSMNTEAFF,15,TRBJ1-1,-,-,TRBV29-1
TGTGCCAGCAGCTTAGCGGGGTTCACAGATACGCAGTATTTT,CASSLAGFTDTQYF,14,TRBJ2-3,-,-,TRBV7-3
TGCGCCAGCAGTGAGTCGGCTAGCGGGGGGACAGATACGCAGTATTTT,CASSESASGGTDTQYF,16,TRBJ2-3,TRBD2,-,TRBV10-1
TGTGCCAGCATCGGGAGGGGGGCGACTGAAGCTTTCTTT,CASIGRGATEAFF,13,TRBJ1-1,-,-,TRBV6-5
TGTGCCAGCAGTTTATGGGGAAGTGGCTACACCTTC,CASSLWGSGYTF,12,TRBJ1-2,-,once,TRBV28
TGCGCCAGCAGCTTCACAGGCCAGATGGCTGAAGCTTTCTTT,CASSFTGQMAEAFF,14,TRBJ1-1,-,-,TRBV5-1
TGCGCCAGCAGTGAGGGTAGCGGGGGGCGAGCTGATACGCAGTATTTT,CASSEGSGGRADTQYF,16,TRBJ2-3,TRBD2,-,TRBV10-1
TGTGCCTGGAGTTCCGGGGAAAGCAATCAGCCCCAGCATTTT,CAWSSGESNQPQHF,14,TRBJ1-5,-,-,TRBV30
TGTGCCAGCAGCCCCGCGGGGCGGACTGAAGCTTTCTTT,CASSPAGRTEAFF,13,TRBJ1-1,-,-,TRBV7-9
TGTGCCAGCAGCCGGGGACAGGTGAATGAAAAACTGTTTTTT,CASSRGQVNEKLFF,14,TRBJ1-4,TRBD1,-,TRBV3-1/TRBV3-2
TGTGCCAGCAGCTTCAGGGGTAGCAATCAGCCCCAGCATTTT,CASSFRGSNQPQHF,14,TRBJ1-5,-,-,TRBV7-2
TGCGCCAGCAGCCATCTGGACCGGAATGGCTACACCTTC,CASSHLDRNGYTF,13,TRBJ1-2,-,-,TRBV4-1
TGTGCCAGCAGCTCTGCGGACAGAGTTGGAAACACCATATATTTT,CASSSADRVGNTIYF,15,TRBJ1-3,-,once,TRBV7-9
TGTGCCAGCAGGAGTACTAGCGGGGGCTCCTACGAGCAGTACTTC,CASRSTSGGSYEQYF,15,TRBJ2-7,TRBD2,-,TRBV2
TGTGCCAGCAGTGAACGGGTCAGGGCTCTGAACACTGAAGCTTTCTTT,CASSERVRALNTEAFF,16,TRBJ1-1,-,once,TRBV6-1